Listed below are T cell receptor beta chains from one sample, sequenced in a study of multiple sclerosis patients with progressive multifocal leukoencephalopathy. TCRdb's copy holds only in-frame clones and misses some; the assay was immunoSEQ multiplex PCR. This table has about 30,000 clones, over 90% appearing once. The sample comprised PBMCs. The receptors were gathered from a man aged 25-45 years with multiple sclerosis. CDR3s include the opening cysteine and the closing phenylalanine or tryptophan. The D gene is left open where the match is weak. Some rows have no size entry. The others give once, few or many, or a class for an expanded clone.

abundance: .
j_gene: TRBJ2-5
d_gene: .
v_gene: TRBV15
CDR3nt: TGTGCCACCAGCAGACCCCAAGAGACCCAGTACTTC
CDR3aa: CATSRPQETQYF

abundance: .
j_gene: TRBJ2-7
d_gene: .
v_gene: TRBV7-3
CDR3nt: TGTGCCAGCAGCTCACGTCCTAGAGACGAGCAGTACTTC
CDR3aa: CASSSRPRDEQYF

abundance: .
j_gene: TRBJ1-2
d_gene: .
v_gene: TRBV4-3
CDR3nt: TGCGCCAGCAGCCAAGATCGCAGGGGAGGAGGCTACACCTTC
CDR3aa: CASSQDRRGGGYTF

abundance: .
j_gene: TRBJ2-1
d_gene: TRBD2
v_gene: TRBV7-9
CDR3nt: TGTGCCCTTTGGAGACTAGCGGGAGCCAGCAATGAGCAGTTCTTC
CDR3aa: CALWRLAGASNEQFF

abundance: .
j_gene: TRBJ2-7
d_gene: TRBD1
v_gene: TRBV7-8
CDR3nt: TGTGCCAGCAGCTTAGGCGCGGGACAGGGACCATTTAGAGCCTACGAGCAGTACTTC
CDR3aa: CASSLGAGQGPFRAYEQYF

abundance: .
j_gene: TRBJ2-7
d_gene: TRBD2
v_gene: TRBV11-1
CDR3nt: TGTGCCAGCAGCTTAGGGCTAGCGGCTTACGAGCAGTACTTC
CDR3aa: CASSLGLAAYEQYF

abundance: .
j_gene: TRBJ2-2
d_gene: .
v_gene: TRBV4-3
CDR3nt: TGCGCCAGCAGCCAAGAGTGGGGGCAAAGAATCGGGGAGCTGTTTTTT
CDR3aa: CASSQEWGQRIGELFF

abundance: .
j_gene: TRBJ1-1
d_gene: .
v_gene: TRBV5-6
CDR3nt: TGTGCCAGCAGCTTGATGGGGTTCTCGGGCACTGAAGCTTTCTTT
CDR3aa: CASSLMGFSGTEAFF

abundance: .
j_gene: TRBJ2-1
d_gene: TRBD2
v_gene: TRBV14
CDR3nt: TGTGCCAGCAGCGGACTAGCGGGCAATGAGCAGTTCTTC
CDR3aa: CASSGLAGNEQFF

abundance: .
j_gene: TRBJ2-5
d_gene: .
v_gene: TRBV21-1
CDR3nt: TGTGCCAGCAGCCTTCAGGGGGCTGACTGGGAGACCCAGTACTTC
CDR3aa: CASSLQGADWETQYF

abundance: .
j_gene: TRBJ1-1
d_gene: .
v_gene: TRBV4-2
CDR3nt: TGTGCCAGCAGGGGGAACACTGAAGCTTTCTTT
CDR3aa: CASRGNTEAFF

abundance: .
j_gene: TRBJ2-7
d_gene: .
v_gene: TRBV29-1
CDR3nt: TGCAGCGTTGCACAGGGTTACGAGCAGTACTTC
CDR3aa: CSVAQGYEQYF

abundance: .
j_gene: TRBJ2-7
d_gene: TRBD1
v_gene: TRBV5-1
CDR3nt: TGCGCCAGCAGGGGGACAGGAGCCTACGAGCAGTACTTC
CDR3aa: CASRGTGAYEQYF

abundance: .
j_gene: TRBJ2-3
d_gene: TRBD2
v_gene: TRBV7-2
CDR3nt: TGTGCCAGCAGCACCCAAGCGGGAGCGGGAGATACGCAGTATTTT
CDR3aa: CASSTQAGAGDTQYF

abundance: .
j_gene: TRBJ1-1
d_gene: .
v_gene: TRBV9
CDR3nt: TGTGCCAGCAGTTCAGCAGGCCATGGGTGGACTGAAGCTTTCTTT
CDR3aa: CASSSAGHGWTEAFF

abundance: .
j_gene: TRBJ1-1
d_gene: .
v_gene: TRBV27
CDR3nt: TGTGCCAGCAGTTTATTGGGAGTAGAGGGACCGAACACTGAAGCTTTCTTT
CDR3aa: CASSLLGVEGPNTEAFF

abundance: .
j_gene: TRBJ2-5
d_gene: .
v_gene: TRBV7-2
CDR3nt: TGTGCCAGCAGCTTAGGGGGATGGAGCCCCCTGGGGGCGACCCAGTACTTC
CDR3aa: CASSLGGWSPLGATQYF

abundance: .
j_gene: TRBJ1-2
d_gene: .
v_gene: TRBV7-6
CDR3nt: TGTGCCAGCAGCTTAGAAGCCAGGGAGGGCAACTATGGCTACACCTTC
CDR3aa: CASSLEAREGNYGYTF

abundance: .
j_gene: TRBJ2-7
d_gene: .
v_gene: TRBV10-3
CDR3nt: TGTGCCATCAGTGGCAGGTCCTCCTACGAGCAGTACTTC
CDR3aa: CAISGRSSYEQYF

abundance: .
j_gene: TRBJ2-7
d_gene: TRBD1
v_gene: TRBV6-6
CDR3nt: TGTGCCAGCAGGGACGGGACAGCCTACGAGCAGTACTTC
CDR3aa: CASRDGTAYEQYF

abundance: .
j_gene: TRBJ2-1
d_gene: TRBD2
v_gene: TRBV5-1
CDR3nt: TGCGCCAGCAGCTTGGCTAGCGGGAGTCGACCCTACAATGAGCAGTTCTTC
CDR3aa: CASSLASGSRPYNEQFF

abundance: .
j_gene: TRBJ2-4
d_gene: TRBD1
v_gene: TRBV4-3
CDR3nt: TGCGCCAGCAGCCATATTACAGGGGGCAGCAACATTCAGTACTTC
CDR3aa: CASSHITGGSNIQYF

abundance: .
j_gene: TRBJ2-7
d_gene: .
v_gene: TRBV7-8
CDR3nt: TGTGCCAGCGGATATCCCTATGTCAGGTTC
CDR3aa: CASGYPYVRF

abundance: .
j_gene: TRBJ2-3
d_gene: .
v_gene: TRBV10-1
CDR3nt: TGCGCCAGCAGAGAGACGGGCACAGATACGCAGTATTTT
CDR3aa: CASRETGTDTQYF

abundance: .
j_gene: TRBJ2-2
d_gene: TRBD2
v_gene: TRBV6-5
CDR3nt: TGTGCCAGCAGTCTCAGCGGGAGGGCCCCCGGGGAGCTGTTTTTT
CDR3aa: CASSLSGRAPGELFF

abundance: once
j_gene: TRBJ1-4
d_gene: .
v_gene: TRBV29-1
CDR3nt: TGCAGCGTCGTTGGGACCACGGGGACTAATGAAAAACTGTTTTTT
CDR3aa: CSVVGTTGTNEKLFF